A single sample is the source of the 24 T cell receptor beta chains below, sequenced in a study of CD8 T cells in Susac syndrome. Reverse transcription of about 0.5 to 1 ug RNA used random hexamers. TCRdb ran MiXCR on the immunoSEQ multiplex PCR reads and lists one entry per CDR3 protein. The profile shows some 170,000 distinct CDR3 sequences, about 95% of them singletons. The sequenced sample was CD4+ T cells from PBMCs. The origin of the receptors is a human donor with Susac syndrome.

The chain carries TRBV20-1 and TRBJ1-6, with D possibly being TRBD1 (5 bases). With 6 bases removed from V and 5 bases from J, the gap between germline ends came to 14 bases. Germline assignment: CDR1 DFQATT and CDR2 SNEGSKA (reference sequence). The CDR3 length is 14 residues. The DNA for the CDR3 is TGCAGTGCAGGGGTTCGGCTCGATAATTCACCCCTCCACTTT. This sequence encodes CSAGVRLDNSPLHF.

The chain joins TRBV12-3 or TRBV12-4 to TRBJ1-4; 8 positions match TRBD1. The CDR3 has 15 residues. Trimming cost V 0 bases and J 5 bases; bases outside gene matches: 2. In DNA, the CDR3 is TGTGCCAGCAGTTTAGCGACAGGGGAAAATGAAAAACTGTTTTTT. Translating gives CASSLATGENEKLFF.

This clonotype has just a few counts. The V and J genes are TRBV28 and TRBJ2-1, with 9 bases aligning to TRBD2. The germline V gene has CDR1 MDHEN and CDR2 SYDVKM. This CDR3 region has 15 residues. The trim removed 2 bases at V and 2 bases at J, leaving 1 base unmatched. The CDR3, as DNA: TGTGCCAGCAGTTTAGGCGGGAGGGCCTACAATGAGCAGTTCTTC. Encoded protein: CASSLGGRAYNEQFF.

This clonotype turned up a few times. CDR3 sequence (DNA): TGTGCCAGCAGTTTTGACAGCTATGGCTACACCTTC. Protein product: CASSFDSYGYTF. The genes are TRBV12-3 or TRBV12-4 and TRBJ1-2, with TRBD1 as a possible D gene (5 bases). Deletions cut 3 bases from V and 4 bases from J, with 6 bases between. The length of the CDR3 is 12 residues.

This CDR3 reads CSARTRDSGYNEQFF. CDR3 DNA sequence: TGCAGTGCTAGAACCCGGGACAGCGGCTACAATGAGCAGTTCTTC. The V gene is TRBV20-1, the J gene TRBJ2-1; TRBD1 agrees at 7 bases. V dropped 2 bases and J dropped 3; count of bases not matched to a gene: 7. The CDR3 has 15 amino acids. The germline V gene has CDR1 DFQATT and CDR2 SNEGSKA (reference sequence).

The chain carries TRBV20-1 and TRBJ2-3, with D uncertain. Looked up from germline, CDR1 is DFQATT and CDR2 is SNEGSKA (reference sequence). The V gene lost 3 bases and the J gene lost 8 bases, with 18 bases spanning the gap. The CDR3 is 14 amino acids. The CDR3 DNA sequence: TGCAGTGCTAGTGCTAACCGGGTCCCCAGTACGCAGTATTTT. Amino acid sequence: CSASANRVPSTQYF.

The genes are TRBV12-3 or TRBV12-4 and TRBJ1-2; TRBD1 is a possible D gene (5 bases). CDR3 length: 16 residues. V was trimmed by 3 bases and J by 1 base, leaving 15 bases between them. In nucleotides, the CDR3 is TGTGCCAGCAGTTTGGACGACAGAACATTTAACTATGGCTACACCTTC. It encodes CASSLDDRTFNYGYTF.

This clonotype has a single count. The V gene is TRBV7-8, the J gene TRBJ1-2; D perhaps matches TRBD1 (5 bases). The germline CDR1 and CDR2 sequences are SGHVS and FQNEAQ. Trimming removed 3 bases at V and 4 bases at J, with 15 bases between. This CDR3 contains 15 residues. CDR3 protein: CASSFGASVSYGYTF. As DNA, the CDR3 is TGTGCCAGCAGCTTCGGGGCTTCTGTCAGCTATGGCTACACCTTC.

This chain joins TRBV28 and TRBJ1-1, with D unclear. CDR3 length equals 12 residues. Trimming took off 9 bases at V and 4 bases at J, with 12 bases between the two ends. Germline V CDR1 and CDR2: MDHEN, SYDVKM. CDR3 coding DNA: TGTGCCAGTGAATCGTCTGGCACTGAAGCTTTCTTT. Its protein is CASESSGTEAFF.

The chain combines TRBV20-1 with TRBJ2-1; D perhaps matches TRBD2 (6 bases). Germline V gives CDR1 DFQATT, CDR2 SNEGSKA (reference sequence). V was clipped by 3 bases and J by 9 bases, with 21 bases between them. CDR3 length equals 15 residues. The CDR3 loop is CSARDYRKHGGEQFF. CDR3 bases: TGCAGTGCTAGGGACTATCGGAAGCATGGCGGTGAGCAGTTCTTC.

V is TRBV30 and J is TRBJ1-4, with a possible D match to TRBD1 (5 bases). The CDR3 consists of 17 residues. Germline V gene sequence: CDR1 GTSNPN, CDR2 SVGIG (reference sequence). With 0 bases removed from V and 0 bases from J, the gap between germline ends came to 14 bases. The CDR3 here is CAWSVSGAATTNEKLFF. CDR3 coding DNA: TGTGCCTGGAGTGTATCCGGGGCGGCGACAACTAATGAAAAACTGTTTTTT.

The chain joins TRBV3-1 to TRBJ1-4, with D possibly matching TRBD1 (5 bases). Between the trimmed V and J ends, which lost 5 bases and 10 bases, there was a span of 14 bases. This CDR3 contains 13 residues. The germline gives CDR1 LGHDT, CDR2 YNNKEL (reference sequence). The CDR3 here is CASSSPGMAKLFF. CDR3 sequence (DNA): TGTGCCAGCAGCAGCCCAGGGATGGCAAAACTGTTTTTT.

V gene TRBV20-1 combines with J gene TRBJ1-5; 8 bases agree with TRBD1. Germline CDR1 reads DFQATT; CDR2 reads SNEGSKA (reference sequence). After removal of 0 bases from V and 0 bases from J, the junction contained 10 bases not matched to a gene. There are 18 residues in the CDR3. CDR3 region: CSAREHGTGFISNQPQHF. In DNA, the CDR3 is TGCAGTGCTAGAGAGCACGGGACAGGATTTATTAGCAATCAGCCCCAGCATTTT.

CDR3: CASSNPGTVNNYGYTF. As DNA, the CDR3 is TGTGCCAGCAGTAACCCCGGGACAGTGAACAACTATGGCTACACCTTC. This rearrangement joins TRBV6-2 or TRBV6-3 to TRBJ1-2; TRBD1 aligns across 7 bases. The V gene end was trimmed by 5 bases and the J gene end by 2 bases; junction bases not matched to a gene: 11. From germline, CDR1 is MNHEY and CDR2 SVGEGT. The CDR3 runs 16 residues.

This clonotype turned up a few times. The CDR3 bases are TGTGCCAGCAGTTCCGGACTACAAGAGACCCAGTACTTC. Residues: CASSSGLQETQYF. The chain combines TRBV5-4 with TRBJ2-5; possible D gene TRBD2, 6 bases. CDR1 SGHNT and CDR2 YYREEE come from the germline V gene (reference sequence). CDR3 length: 13 residues. V was pared by 5 bases and J by 2 bases, with 10 bases between.

The chain combines TRBV5-1 with TRBJ1-2, with D unresolved. The germline V gene has CDR1 SGHRS and CDR2 YFSETQ. The CDR3 is made up of 15 amino acids. The V and J ends lost 0 bases and 4 bases respectively, with 13 bases between them. CDR3 DNA: TGCGCCAGCAGCTTGGATCAGGCCACCGTCTATGGCTACACCTTC. Its translation is CASSLDQATVYGYTF.

This clonotype was detected only a few times. The CDR3 reads CASSYGYQETQYF. CDR3 DNA: TGTGCCAGTAGTTACGGGTACCAAGAGACCCAGTACTTC. The chain joins TRBV19 to TRBJ2-5, with D uncertain. The V and J ends lost 5 bases and 0 bases respectively, with 7 bases between them. The CDR3 sequence is 13 residues long. The germline gives CDR1 LNHDA, CDR2 SQIVND (reference sequence).

The chain employs TRBV29-1 and TRBJ2-5; TRBD2 matches 7 bases. Trimming took 8 bases from V and 7 from J; bases not matched to a gene: 4. The CDR3 length is 10 residues. The germline V gene has CDR1 SQVTM and CDR2 ANQGSEA. CDR3 region: CSSLAGTQYF. The CDR3 DNA reads TGCAGCTCCTTAGCGGGGACCCAGTACTTC. Full variable domain (remainder filled in from reference TRBV29-1 and TRBJ2-5): SAVISQKPSRDICQRGTSLTIQCQVDSQVTMMFWYRQQPGQSLTLIATANQGSEATYESGFVIDKFPISRPNLTFSTLTVSNMSPEDSSIYLCSSLAGTQYFGPGTRLLVL.

The table lists this clonotype with a few counts. The chain uses TRBV18 and TRBJ2-1; D is undetermined. V lost 2 bases, J lost 4 bases, and 9 bases lay in between. The CDR3 loop spans 14 amino acids. Germline V gives CDR1 KGHSH, CDR2 LQKENI. This CDR3 reads CASSPESSYNEQFF. The CDR3 DNA follows: TGTGCCAGCTCACCAGAAAGTTCGTACAATGAGCAGTTCTTC.

The V gene is TRBV20-1, the J gene TRBJ1-6; D possibly corresponds to TRBD1 (5 bases). The V end lost 2 bases, the J end lost 7 bases, and 12 bases lay between the germline ends. Per the germline V gene, CDR1 is DFQATT and CDR2 is SNEGSKA (reference sequence). The CDR3 runs 14 residues. The CDR3 region is CSARMGTANSPLHF. The DNA for the CDR3 is TGCAGTGCTAGAATGGGGACGGCAAATTCACCCCTCCACTTT.

V gene TRBV18 combines with J gene TRBJ2-1; the D gene is possibly TRBD2 (5 bases). The V end lost 3 bases, the J end lost 5 bases, and 11 bases lay between the germline ends. The CDR3 is 14 residues long. The germline CDR1 and CDR2 sequences are KGHSH and LQKENI. CDR3 sequence (DNA): TGTGCCAGCTCACCGGGAGCAACCCACAATGAGCAGTTCTTC. As protein: CASSPGATHNEQFF. The full variable domain, with the rest looked up from reference TRBV18 and TRBJ2-1, is NAGVMQNPRHLVRRRGQEARLRCSPMKGHSHVYWYRQLPEEGLKFMVYLQKENIIDESGMPKERFSAEFPKEGPSILRIQQVVRGDSAAYFCASSPGATHNEQFFGPGTRLTVL.

This clonotype has just one count. The chain recombines TRBV4-1 with TRBJ2-1; 9 bases are a match to TRBD2. The CDR3 spans 16 residues. Germline V gene lookup returns CDR1 MGHRA and CDR2 YSYEKL. With V trimmed by 2 bases and J by 4 bases, 6 bases remained unmatched. The CDR3 nucleotides read TGCGCCAGCAGCCAACCGACTAGCGGACGTTACAATGAGCAGTTCTTC. It codes for CASSQPTSGRYNEQFF.

The CDR3 loop reads CSVAPLDGDLREQYF. As DNA, the CDR3 is TGCAGCGTTGCTCCTCTTGACGGAGATTTACGGGAGCAGTACTTC. J is TRBJ2-7 and V is TRBV29-1; D not resolved. The germline V gene encodes CDR1 SQVTM and CDR2 ANQGSEA. The V gene lost 4 bases and the J gene lost 7 bases, with 23 bases spanning the gap. The CDR3 totals 15 residues.

The chain recombines TRBV12-3 or TRBV12-4 with TRBJ1-5, with D unresolved. The CDR3 length is 14 residues. V dropped 1 base and J dropped 3 bases, with 7 bases sitting between them. The CDR3 sequence: CASSLGATNQPQHF. Here the CDR3 DNA reads TGTGCCAGCAGTTTAGGTGCTACCAATCAGCCCCAGCATTTT.